This T cell receptor (beta chain) appears in the sequencing data of a study of shared clonotypes between healthy human individuals. Memory CD4+ cells were the fraction left after CD45RA+ naive selection. This table comes from immunoSEQ multiplex PCR, and its TCRdb copy is limited to in-frame clones, with some not included. The repertoire holds a few million clones, with approximately 94% as singletons. CDR1 and CDR2 from the germline V gene are MNHNY and SVGAGI (reference sequence). CDR3 length: 15 amino acids. Trimming shortened V by 0 bases and J by 1 base, and 7 bases separated the two germline ends.

Sequencing was done on a sample of naive CD4+ T cells sorted from blood. Noted subset: CD45RA+ positively selected. V is TRBV6-6 and J is TRBJ2-4; tentative D call: TRBD2 (5 bases). This TCR was recovered from a man aged 18 to 30 in good health. CDR3 residues: CASSYSGSAKNIQYF. Here the CDR3 DNA reads TGTGCCAGCAGTTACTCGGGGAGCGCCAAAAACATTCAGTACTTC.